The clone carrying this TCR beta chain was counted between two and nine times. Antigen unknown. The record originates from a study of post-analysis software for immune sequencing data. Trimming cost V 2 bases and J 8 bases, with 15 bases left between them. CDR1 and CDR2 from the germline V gene are SGHDN and FVKESK. This CDR3 comprises 14 residues. Unique molecular identifiers featured in each of the TCR beta cDNA libraries. TCRdb called the PCR reads again in MiXCR, with one record for every CDR3 protein. Among about 380,000 distinct CDR3 sequences listed, around 33% were seen once. Whole-study results and caveats: Four to six TRBV segments were significantly more frequent in patients than in controls. TRBV5-6, TRBV5-1 and TRBV20-1 were among these segments.

V is TRBV14 and J is TRBJ1-2, with D hard to call. The TCR sequence derives from a girl aged 10 to 17 with multiple sclerosis. Sample: blood. CDR3 sequence reads: CASSQPRRGVGYTF. CDR3 DNA: TGTGCCAGCAGCCAACCTCGACGGGGAGTAGGCTACACCTTC.